A selection of T cell receptor beta chains follows, all from one sample in a study of T cell changes during pregnancy in multiple sclerosis. Sequencing was performed with immunoSEQ multiplex PCR; in TCRdb, only in-frame clones are kept and a portion is missing. This sample carries about 36,000 clones, 90% to 95% of them seen once, and the ten largest clones take roughly 0.5%. This material consisted of CD4+ T cells from peripheral blood mononuclear cells, taken in the second trimester of pregnancy. Receptors were obtained from a female donor in good health, enrolled as a control in a pregnancy study. Each CDR3 is given with its conserved first and last residue.

v_call,j_call,cdr3_aa
TRBV10-3,TRBJ1-5,CATTPRDRGGNQPQHF
TRBV9,TRBJ2-4,CASSVGGQGGHIQYF
TRBV7-7,TRBJ2-2,CASSLGTRDTGELFF
TRBV30,TRBJ1-1,CAWSVRENRAFF
TRBV19,TRBJ1-1,CASSTRTGVLNTEAFF
TRBV7-9,TRBJ2-5,CASSLAGAPGETQYF
TRBV7-9,TRBJ1-4,CASSRDRTEKLFF
TRBV28,TRBJ1-2,CASMSVGATYGYTF
TRBV11-3,TRBJ2-7,CATRGGTSLYEQYF
TRBV10-3,TRBJ1-2,CAISESQGNYGYTF
TRBV4-1,TRBJ2-1,CASSQDEGIVGEQFF
TRBV6-5,TRBJ2-6,CASSPRQGANVLTF
TRBV6-9,TRBJ1-1,CASSPPTGTNTEAFF
TRBV5-1,TRBJ1-2,CASSLGVPSNYGYTF
TRBV27,TRBJ2-3,CASSLLGGRSDTQYF
TRBV20-1,TRBJ1-1,CSASPGTEAFF
TRBV5-4,TRBJ1-1,CASSLTGVNTEAFF
TRBV13,TRBJ2-2,CASTRDRFVTGELFF
TRBV5-4,TRBJ1-2,CASSTGGQVPNYGYTF
TRBV4-2,TRBJ2-3,CASSVGRGRGTDTQYF